Below are 25 T cell receptor beta chains sequenced from a single sample in a study of cytomegalovirus exposure and HLA in healthy donors. Primers: 60 Vbeta forward and 13 Jbeta reverse. Repertoires were generated with immunoSEQ multiplex PCR, while TCRdb's copy carries only in-frame clones and drops some. In all, the sample yields about 64,000 clones. Source material: PBMCs. Source of these receptors: a woman under 30 in good health and CMV-seronegative.

The J gene is TRBJ2-2, the V gene TRBV28; perhaps TRBD1 as D (5 bases). The V and J ends lost 7 bases and 4 bases respectively, with 13 bases between them. The germline V gene encodes CDR1 MDHEN and CDR2 SYDVKM. The CDR3 consists of 14 residues. The CDR3 is CASTSAGSTGELFF. CDR3 DNA: TGTGCCAGCACTTCAGCAGGGTCCACCGGGGAGCTGTTTTTT.

This sequence joins TRBV6-1 and TRBJ1-1, with 8 bases fitting TRBD1. Germline V CDR1 and CDR2: MNHNS, SASEGT. The V and J ends lost 2 bases and 4 bases, in that order; junction bases with no gene match: 6. The CDR3 contains 15 residues. The CDR3 is CASSEKVQGGTEAFF. CDR3 in DNA: TGTGCCAGCAGTGAAAAGGTACAGGGGGGCACTGAAGCTTTCTTT.

The rearrangement uses TRBV15 and TRBJ2-7; D unclear. The CDR3 is 13 amino acids. Germline V gene lookup returns CDR1 LNHNV and CDR2 YYDKDF (reference sequence). V was clipped by 0 bases and J by 5 bases, with 8 bases between them. CDR3 DNA: TGTGCCACCAGCAGAGATCAAATCAACGAGCAGTACTTC. Encoded protein: CATSRDQINEQYF.

The V and J genes are TRBV18 and TRBJ2-7; 7 bases map to TRBD1. CDR1 is KGHSH, CDR2 LQKENI, per germline. The CDR3 sequence is 13 residues long. With 4 bases clipped from V and 4 bases from J, the junction kept 4 bases outside the gene matches. For the CDR3, the DNA is TGTGCCAGCTCACAGGGACAGATGTACGAGCAGTACTTC. This codes for CASSQGQMYEQYF.

The rearrangement links TRBV6-1 to TRBJ1-5; unclear D gene. Germline V gene data show CDR1 as MNHNS and CDR2 as SASEGT. The V end was cut by 5 bases, the J end by 4 bases, with 9 bases between. The CDR3 sequence is 13 residues long. CDR3 nucleotide sequence: TGTGCCAGCAGTCGGGAGCTGAATCAGCCCCAGCATTTT. Translation gives CASSRELNQPQHF.

This chain links TRBV4-2 with TRBJ1-5; 8 bases are a match to TRBD1. The J segment lost 6 bases and the V segment lost 4 bases, leaving 11 bases of the junction unmatched. Germline values: CDR1 LGHNA, CDR2 YNFKEQ. The CDR3 runs 16 residues. CDR3 sequence (DNA): TGTGCCAGCAGCCCGCGAAATGACAGGGGAAGTCAGCCCCAGCATTTT. Translating gives CASSPRNDRGSQPQHF.

The V gene is TRBV6-1, the J gene TRBJ2-5; D gene ambiguous. The CDR3 spans 12 residues. From germline, CDR1 is MNHNS and CDR2 SASEGT. Trimming took off 5 bases at V and 5 bases at J, with 9 bases between the two ends. The CDR3 protein is CASSLLSETQYF. The CDR3 coding sequence is TGTGCCAGCAGTCTCCTCTCGGAGACCCAGTACTTC.

The chain couples TRBV7-9 to TRBJ2-7, with 11 bases matching TRBD2. Germline CDR1 SEHNR, CDR2 FQNEAQ (reference sequence). The CDR3 runs to 15 residues. J gave up 5 bases and V 1 base, and 4 bases lay outside the gene matches. Written as DNA, the CDR3 is TGTGCCAGCAGCTTAGAAGGGGGACTAGCGGACGAGCAGTACTTC. Residues: CASSLEGGLADEQYF.

The J gene is TRBJ1-1, the V gene TRBV15; a possible D gene is TRBD1 (5 bases). Germline values: CDR1 LNHNV, CDR2 YYDKDF (reference sequence). Trimming took off 0 bases at V and 3 bases at J, with 14 bases between the two ends. The CDR3 runs to 16 residues. The CDR3 loop reads CATSREGSGWDTEAFF. CDR3 sequence (DNA): TGTGCCACCAGCAGAGAAGGGTCAGGGTGGGACACTGAAGCTTTCTTT.

This chain uses TRBV2 with TRBJ1-2; D gene uncertain. With 0 bases removed from V and 2 bases from J, the gap between germline ends came to 7 bases. Germline-derived CDR1 and CDR2 are SNHLY and FYNNEI. The CDR3 loop spans 14 amino acids. The CDR3: CASSEAVQNYGYTF. In DNA, the CDR3 is TGTGCCAGCAGTGAAGCGGTGCAGAACTATGGCTACACCTTC.

The V and J genes are TRBV6-5 and TRBJ2-1; TRBD1 matches at 8 bases. Germline CDR1 MNHEY, CDR2 SVGAGI. J was trimmed by 6 bases and V by 5 bases; bases with no gene match: 9. The length of the CDR3 is 15 residues. CDR3 nucleotides: TGTGCCAGCAGTCACGGACAGGGTAAGGGCAATGAGCAGTTCTTC. This encodes CASSHGQGKGNEQFF.

The rearrangement uses TRBV2 and TRBJ2-1, with TRBD2 matching over 11 bases. With V trimmed by 6 bases and J by 5 bases, 6 bases remained unmatched. The CDR3 sequence is 15 residues long. Germline V lookup: CDR1 SNHLY, CDR2 FYNNEI. CDR3 DNA sequence: TGTGCCAGCAGGGTAGCGGGGGGGCCTCACAATGAGCAGTTCTTC. It encodes CASRVAGGPHNEQFF.

The chain employs TRBV4-2 and TRBJ1-5; a weak D match, TRBD1 (5 bases). Germline V gives CDR1 LGHNA, CDR2 YNFKEQ. The CDR3 loop spans 15 amino acids. Deletions cut 0 bases from V and 7 bases from J, with 13 bases between. The CDR3 DNA follows: TGTGCCAGCAGCCAAGAAAGGACCGGGGGGCAGCCCCAGCATTTT. Its protein is CASSQERTGGQPQHF.

The chain recombines TRBV6-6 with TRBJ1-2, with D perhaps TRBD1 (6 bases). The germline gives CDR1 MNHNY, CDR2 SVGAGI (reference sequence). The CDR3 has 14 amino acids. Between the trimmed V and J ends, which lost 5 bases and 6 bases, there was a span of 16 bases. CDR3 nucleotides: TGTGCCAGCAGTGACCTTCGGACAGTCGATGGCTACACCTTC. Translation: CASSDLRTVDGYTF.

V gene TRBV10-3 combines with J gene TRBJ1-1; 8 nucleotides agree with TRBD1. This CDR3 spans 11 amino acids. J gave up 8 bases and V 4 bases, and 0 bases lay outside the gene matches. Per germline, CDR1 ENHRY and CDR2 SYGVKD. The CDR3 is CAISGDREAFF. In DNA, the CDR3 is TGTGCCATCAGTGGGGACAGGGAAGCTTTCTTT.

The chain uses TRBV13 and TRBJ1-2, with 8 nucleotides matching TRBD1. Germline CDR1 is PRHDT and CDR2 is FYEKMQ (reference sequence). This CDR3 comprises 14 residues. The ends lost 5 bases at V and 5 bases at J; junction bases unmatched: 7. CDR3 sequence reads: CASSPWTGRYGYTF. The CDR3 bases are TGTGCCAGCAGCCCGTGGACAGGGAGATATGGCTACACCTTC.

V and J are TRBV7-6 and TRBJ1-5; D not resolved. Trimming shortened V by 1 base and J by 5 bases, and 12 bases separated the two germline ends. The CDR3 is made up of 15 amino acids. Per the germline V gene, CDR1 is SGHVS and CDR2 is FNYEAQ. The DNA of the CDR3 is TGTGCCAGCAGCTTAGACGAAGGAGATGATCAGCCCCAGCATTTT. This translates into CASSLDEGDDQPQHF.

This sequence joins TRBV6-5 and TRBJ2-2, with 10 bases fitting TRBD1. The CDR3 runs to 15 residues. The germline CDR1 and CDR2 sequences are MNHEY and SVGAGI. V lost 4 bases, J lost 6 bases, and 5 bases stayed unmatched. CDR3 amino acids: CASSSKGQGAGELFF. CDR3 DNA sequence: TGTGCCAGCAGTTCGAAAGGACAGGGGGCCGGGGAGCTGTTTTTT.

Turning to this clone: The sample carries other DNA sequences with the same CDR3. This rearrangement joins TRBV30 to TRBJ1-1; D might be TRBD1 (5 bases). CDR1 is GTSNPN, CDR2 SVGIG, per germline (reference sequence). The CDR3 is made up of 13 amino acids. Trimming pared 0 bases from V and 1 base from J, leaving 6 bases between. The CDR3 DNA reads TGTGCCTGGAGTGTGCAGGGGAACACTGAAGCTTTCTTT. Its protein is CAWSVQGNTEAFF.

The rearrangement uses TRBV7-3 and TRBJ2-1, with 8 bases fitting TRBD2. The germline CDR1 and CDR2 sequences are SGHTA and FQGTGA. This CDR3 spans 19 amino acids. V gave up 0 bases and J gave up 5 bases; unmatched junction bases: 15. The DNA of the CDR3 is TGTGCCAGCAGCTTAACGGAAATAGCGGGGATGGGGGTAGACAATGAGCAGTTCTTC. Protein sequence: CASSLTEIAGMGVDNEQFF. Full variable domain (remainder filled in from reference TRBV7-3 and TRBJ2-1): GAGVSQTPSNKVTEKGKYVELRCDPISGHTALYWYRQSLGQGPEFLIYFQGTGAADDSGLPNDRFFAVRPEGSVSTLKIQRTERGDSAVYLCASSLTEIAGMGVDNEQFFGPGTRLTVL.

The rearrangement links TRBV11-3 to TRBJ2-7, with D perhaps TRBD2 (5 bases). CDR1 is SGHNT and CDR2 is YENEEA in the germline V gene. This CDR3 has 15 residues. Trimming took off 5 bases at V and 4 bases at J, with 18 bases between the two ends. CDR3: CASSPPLSGEYEQYF. Here the CDR3 DNA reads TGTGCCAGCAGCCCCCCCTTGTCCGGGGAATACGAGCAGTACTTC.

Of note for this clone: This CDR3 is also generated by other DNA sequences in the sample. The chain has TRBV6-5 and TRBJ1-2, with 11 bases identical to TRBD1. V lost 6 bases to trimming and J lost 9 bases; unmatched junction nucleotides: 3. The CDR3 extends over 12 amino acids. The germline gives CDR1 MNHEY, CDR2 SVGAGI. The CDR3, as DNA: TGTGCCAGCAGAGGGACAGGGGGAAGCTACACCTTC. This translates into CASRGTGGSYTF.

The rearrangement joins TRBV27 to TRBJ2-2; 10 bases map to TRBD2. The CDR3 length is 17 residues. Germline V gene sequence: CDR1 MNHEY, CDR2 SMNVEV (reference sequence). The trim removed 0 bases at V and 0 bases at J, leaving 1 base unmatched. In DNA form, the CDR3 reads TGTGCCAGCAGTTTATCGACTAGCGGGTCGAACACCGGGGAGCTGTTTTTT. Residues: CASSLSTSGSNTGELFF.

This chain connects TRBV9 to TRBJ2-7; D ambiguous. The CDR3 spans 14 residues. CDR1 is SGDLS, CDR2 YYNGEE, per germline. Trimming pared 0 bases from V and 2 bases from J, leaving 9 bases between. For the CDR3, the DNA is TGTGCCAGCAGCGTAGACGGCGGAACCTACGAGCAGTACTTC. Translated, it gives CASSVDGGTYEQYF.

V usage is TRBV10-2 and J usage is TRBJ2-3; tentative D call: TRBD1 (6 bases). Germline V CDR1 and CDR2: WSHSY, SAAADI. V gave up 6 bases and J gave up 0 bases, with 13 bases separating them. The CDR3 runs to 15 residues. This chain's CDR3 is CASRRQVFSTDTQYF. The CDR3 nucleotides are TGCGCCAGCAGGAGACAGGTTTTTAGCACAGATACGCAGTATTTT.